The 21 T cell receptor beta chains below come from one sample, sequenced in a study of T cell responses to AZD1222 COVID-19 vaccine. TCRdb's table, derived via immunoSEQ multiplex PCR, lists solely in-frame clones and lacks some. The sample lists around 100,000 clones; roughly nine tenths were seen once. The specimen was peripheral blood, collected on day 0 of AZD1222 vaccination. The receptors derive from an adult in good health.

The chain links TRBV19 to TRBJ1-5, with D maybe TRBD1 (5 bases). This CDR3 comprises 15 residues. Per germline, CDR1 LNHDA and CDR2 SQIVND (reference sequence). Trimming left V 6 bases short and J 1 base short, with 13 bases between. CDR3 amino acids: CASRGEGSSNQPQHF. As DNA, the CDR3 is TGTGCCAGTAGGGGGGAGGGGTCCAGCAATCAGCCCCAGCATTTT.

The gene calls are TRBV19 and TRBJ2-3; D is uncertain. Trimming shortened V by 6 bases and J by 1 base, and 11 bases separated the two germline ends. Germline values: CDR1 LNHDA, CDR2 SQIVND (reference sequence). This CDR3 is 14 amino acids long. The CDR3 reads CASSPVVGTDTQYF. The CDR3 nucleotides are TGTGCCAGTAGCCCTGTAGTCGGCACAGATACGCAGTATTTT.

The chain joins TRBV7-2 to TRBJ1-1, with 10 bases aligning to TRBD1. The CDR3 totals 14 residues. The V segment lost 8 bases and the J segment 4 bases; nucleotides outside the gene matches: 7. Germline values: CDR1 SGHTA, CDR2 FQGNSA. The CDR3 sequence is CASGLTGGITEAFF. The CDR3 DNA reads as TGTGCCAGCGGACTGACAGGGGGCATCACTGAAGCTTTCTTT.

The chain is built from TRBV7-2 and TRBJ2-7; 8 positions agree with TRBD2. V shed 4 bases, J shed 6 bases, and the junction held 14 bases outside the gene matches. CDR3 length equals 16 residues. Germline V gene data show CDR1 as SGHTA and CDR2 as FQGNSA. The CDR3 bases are TGTGCCAGCAGCTCCACGACGGGACTAGGAATACCCGAGCAGTACTTC. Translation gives CASSSTTGLGIPEQYF.

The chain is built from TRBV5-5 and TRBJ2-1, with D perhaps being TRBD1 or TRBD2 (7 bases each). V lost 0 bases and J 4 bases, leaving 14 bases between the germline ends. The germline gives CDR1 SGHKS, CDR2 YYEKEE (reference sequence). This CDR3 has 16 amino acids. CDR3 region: CASSLAAGQQYNEQFF. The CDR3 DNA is TGTGCCAGCAGCTTGGCAGCGGGACAGCAATACAATGAGCAGTTCTTC.

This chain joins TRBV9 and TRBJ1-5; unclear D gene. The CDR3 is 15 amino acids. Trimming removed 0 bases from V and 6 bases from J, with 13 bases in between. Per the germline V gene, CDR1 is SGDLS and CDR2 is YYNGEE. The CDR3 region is CASSVAASGTQPQHF. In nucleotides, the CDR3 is TGTGCCAGCAGCGTAGCAGCTAGCGGCACTCAGCCCCAGCATTTT.

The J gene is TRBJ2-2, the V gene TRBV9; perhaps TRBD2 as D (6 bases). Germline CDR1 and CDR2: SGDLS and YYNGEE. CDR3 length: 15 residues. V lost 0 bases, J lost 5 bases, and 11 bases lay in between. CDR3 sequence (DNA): TGTGCCAGCAGCGTAGTATCCGCGGGGACCGGGGAGCTGTTTTTT. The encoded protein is CASSVVSAGTGELFF.

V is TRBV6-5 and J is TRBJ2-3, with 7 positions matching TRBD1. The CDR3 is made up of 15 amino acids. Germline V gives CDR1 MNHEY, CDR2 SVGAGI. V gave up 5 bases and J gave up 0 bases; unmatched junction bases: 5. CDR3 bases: TGTGCCAGCAGTCGGGACAGTGCTAGCACAGATACGCAGTATTTT. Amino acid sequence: CASSRDSASTDTQYF.

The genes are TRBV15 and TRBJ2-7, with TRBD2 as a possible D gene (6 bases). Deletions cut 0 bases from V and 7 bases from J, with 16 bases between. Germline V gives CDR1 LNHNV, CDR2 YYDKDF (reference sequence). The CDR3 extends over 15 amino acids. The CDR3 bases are TGTGCCACCAGCAGAGACCCCGGGACTTCACATGAGCAGTACTTC. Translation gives CATSRDPGTSHEQYF.

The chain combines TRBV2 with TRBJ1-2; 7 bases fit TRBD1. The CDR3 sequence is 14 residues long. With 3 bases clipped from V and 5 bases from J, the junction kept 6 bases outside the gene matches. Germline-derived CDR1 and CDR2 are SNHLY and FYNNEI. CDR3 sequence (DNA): TGTGCCAGCAGTGATGAGGGGGCAGATTATGGCTACACCTTC. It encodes CASSDEGADYGYTF.

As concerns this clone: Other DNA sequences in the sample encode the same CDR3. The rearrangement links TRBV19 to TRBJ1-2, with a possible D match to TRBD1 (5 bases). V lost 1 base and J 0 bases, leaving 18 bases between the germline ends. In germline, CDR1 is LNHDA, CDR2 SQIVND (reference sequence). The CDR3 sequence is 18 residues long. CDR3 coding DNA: TGTGCCAGTAGTATAGTTCAGGGCAGCTTAAAAACTAACTATGGCTACACCTTC. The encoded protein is CASSIVQGSLKTNYGYTF.

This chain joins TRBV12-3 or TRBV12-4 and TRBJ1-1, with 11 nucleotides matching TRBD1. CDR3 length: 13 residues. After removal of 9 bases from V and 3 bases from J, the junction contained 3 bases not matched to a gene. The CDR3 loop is CASRTGGYTEAFF. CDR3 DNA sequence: TGTGCCAGTAGGACAGGGGGCTACACTGAAGCTTTCTTT.

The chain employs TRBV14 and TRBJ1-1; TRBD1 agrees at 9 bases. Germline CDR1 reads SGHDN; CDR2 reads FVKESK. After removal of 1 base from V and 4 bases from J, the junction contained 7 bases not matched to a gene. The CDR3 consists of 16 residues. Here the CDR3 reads CASSQALPGQGTEAFF. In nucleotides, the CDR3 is TGTGCCAGCAGCCAAGCCCTCCCGGGACAGGGCACTGAAGCTTTCTTT.

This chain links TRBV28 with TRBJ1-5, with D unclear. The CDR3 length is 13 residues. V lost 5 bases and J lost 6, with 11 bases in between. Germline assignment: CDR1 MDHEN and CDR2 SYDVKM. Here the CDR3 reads CASSLREGQPQHF. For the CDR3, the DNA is TGTGCCAGCAGTCTTCGGGAGGGTCAGCCCCAGCATTTT.

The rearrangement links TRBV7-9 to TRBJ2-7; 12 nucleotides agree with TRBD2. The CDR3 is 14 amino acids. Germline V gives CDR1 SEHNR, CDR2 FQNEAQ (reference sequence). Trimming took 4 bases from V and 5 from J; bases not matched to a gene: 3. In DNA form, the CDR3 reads TGTGCCAGCAGCTGGACTAGCGGGATTAACGAGCAGTACTTC. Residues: CASSWTSGINEQYF.

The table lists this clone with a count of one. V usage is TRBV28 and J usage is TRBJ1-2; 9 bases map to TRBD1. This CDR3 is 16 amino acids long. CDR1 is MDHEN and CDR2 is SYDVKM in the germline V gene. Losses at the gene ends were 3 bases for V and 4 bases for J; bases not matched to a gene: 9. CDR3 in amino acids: CASSFSGTGYIYGYTF. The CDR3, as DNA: TGTGCCAGCAGTTTCTCCGGGACAGGGTATATCTATGGCTACACCTTC.

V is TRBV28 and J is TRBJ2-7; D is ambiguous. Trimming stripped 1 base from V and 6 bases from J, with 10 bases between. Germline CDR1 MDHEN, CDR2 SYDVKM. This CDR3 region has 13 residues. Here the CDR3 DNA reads TGTGCCAGCAGTTTATTACAGTTACCCGAGCAGTACTTC. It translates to CASSLLQLPEQYF. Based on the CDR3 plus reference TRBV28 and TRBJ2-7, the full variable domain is DVKVTQSSRYLVKRTGEKVFLECVQDMDHENMFWYRQDPGLGLRLIYFSYDVKMKEKGDIPEGYSVSREKKERFSLILESASTNQTSMYLCASSLLQLPEQYFGPGTRLTVT.

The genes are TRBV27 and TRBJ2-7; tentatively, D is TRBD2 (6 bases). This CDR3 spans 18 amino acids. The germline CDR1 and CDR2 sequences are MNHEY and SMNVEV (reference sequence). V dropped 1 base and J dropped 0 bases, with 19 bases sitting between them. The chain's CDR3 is CASSLYPPRTTLSYEQYF. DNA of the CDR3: TGTGCCAGCAGTTTATACCCCCCCCGGACTACCCTCTCCTACGAGCAGTACTTC.

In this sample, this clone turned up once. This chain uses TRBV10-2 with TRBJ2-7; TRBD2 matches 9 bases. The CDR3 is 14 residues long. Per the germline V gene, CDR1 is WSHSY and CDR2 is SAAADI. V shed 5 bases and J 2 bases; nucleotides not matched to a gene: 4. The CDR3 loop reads CASSRLAGTYEQYF. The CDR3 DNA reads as TGCGCCAGCAGTAGGCTAGCGGGAACCTACGAGCAGTACTTC.

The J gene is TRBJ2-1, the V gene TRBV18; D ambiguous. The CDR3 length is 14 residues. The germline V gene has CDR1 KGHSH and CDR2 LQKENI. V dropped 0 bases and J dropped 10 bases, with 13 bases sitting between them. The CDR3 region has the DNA TGTGCCAGCTCACCACCGGCCGGCGCCGGGGAGCAGTTCTTC. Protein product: CASSPPAGAGEQFF.

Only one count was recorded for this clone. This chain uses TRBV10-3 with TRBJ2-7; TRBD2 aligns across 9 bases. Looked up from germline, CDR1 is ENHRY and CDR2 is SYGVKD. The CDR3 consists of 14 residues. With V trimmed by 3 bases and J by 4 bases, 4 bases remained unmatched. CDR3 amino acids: CAISEGTSIYEQYF. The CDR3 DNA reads TGTGCCATCAGTGAAGGGACTAGCATATACGAGCAGTACTTC.